Following are 23 T cell receptor beta chains from one sample sequenced in a study of blood T cell repertoires in COVID-19. Here immunoSEQ multiplex PCR was the method, and the copy in TCRdb shows in-frame clones only, minus some. The table has around 100,000 clones, around 92% seen once. Input material: peripheral blood. These receptors were obtained from a woman aged 60-75 years with acute or convalescent COVID-19.

This clone was detected once. V is TRBV4-2 and J is TRBJ2-7, with 14 bases aligning to TRBD2. The CDR3 sequence is 18 residues long. After removal of 5 bases from V and 5 bases from J, the junction contained 14 bases not matched to a gene. In germline, CDR1 is LGHNA, CDR2 YNFKEQ. CDR3 loop: CASSSKGTSGRRVDEQYF. The CDR3 DNA reads TGTGCCAGCAGCTCGAAGGGGACTAGCGGGAGAAGAGTTGACGAGCAGTACTTC.

The V gene is TRBV7-2, the J gene TRBJ2-3; 14 bases line up with TRBD2. With 3 bases clipped from V and 1 base from J, the junction kept 3 bases outside the gene matches. Germline loops: CDR1 SGHTA, CDR2 FQGNSA. This CDR3 spans 17 amino acids. This CDR3 is CASSLGTSGSRTDTQYF. The CDR3 DNA reads as TGTGCCAGCAGCTTGGGGACTAGCGGGAGCCGCACAGATACGCAGTATTTT. Complete variable domain (other parts from reference TRBV7-2 and TRBJ2-3): GAGVSQSPSNKVTEKGKDVELRCDPISGHTALYWYRQSLGQGLEFLIYFQGNSAPDKSGLPSDRFSAERTGGSVSTLTIQRTQQEDSAVYLCASSLGTSGSRTDTQYFGPGTRLTVL.

The V and J genes are TRBV15 and TRBJ2-3; 13 bases are shared with TRBD2. V gave up 5 bases and J gave up 4 bases; unmatched junction bases: 12. This CDR3 region has 18 residues. CDR1 LNHNV and CDR2 YYDKDF come from the germline V gene (reference sequence). The CDR3 DNA sequence: TGTGCCACCAGCCGTTGGACTAGCGGGAGTTCAGGGGCAGATACGCAGTATTTT. This sequence encodes CATSRWTSGSSGADTQYF.

The chain uses TRBV5-1 and TRBJ1-5; D is unclear. Germline loops: CDR1 SGHRS, CDR2 YFSETQ. Trimming took off 0 bases at V and 7 bases at J, with 8 bases between the two ends. This CDR3 region has 13 residues. The CDR3 region has the DNA TGCGCCAGCAGCTTGGCAGTCGGGCAGCCCCAGCATTTT. Its protein is CASSLAVGQPQHF.

V is TRBV7-2 and J is TRBJ1-5; 9 bases match TRBD1. The V gene's germline CDR1 is SGHTA and CDR2 FQGNSA. V lost 4 bases and J lost 8; bases outside the gene matches: 6. The CDR3 loop spans 14 amino acids. The CDR3 region has the DNA TGTGCCAGCAGCTCGGGACAGGGTAATGAGCCCCAGCATTTT. It is translated as CASSSGQGNEPQHF.

This chain links TRBV2 with TRBJ2-5; TRBD1 matches at 9 bases. Germline-derived CDR1 and CDR2 are SNHLY and FYNNEI. This CDR3 has 12 residues. After removal of 6 bases from V and 4 bases from J, the junction contained 0 bases not matched to a gene. The DNA of the CDR3 is TGTGCCAGCAGACAGGGGGCAGAGACCCAGTACTTC. It specifies CASRQGAETQYF. The full variable domain, with the rest looked up from reference TRBV2 and TRBJ2-5, is EPEVTQTPSHQVTQMGQEVILRCVPISNHLYFYWYRQILGQKVEFLVSFYNNEISEKSEIFDDQFSVERPDGSNFTLKIRSTKLEDSAMYFCASRQGAETQYFGPGTRLLVL.

The chain carries TRBV7-2 and TRBJ2-4; the D gene is possibly TRBD1 (5 bases). In germline, CDR1 is SGHTA, CDR2 FQGNSA. The CDR3 covers 13 residues. The V end lost 1 base, the J end lost 4 bases, and 5 bases lay between the germline ends. DNA of the CDR3: TGTGCCAGCAGCTTAGGACAGAAAAACATTCAGTACTTC. Translation gives CASSLGQKNIQYF.

V gene TRBV7-8 combines with J gene TRBJ2-2, with D hard to call. The CDR3 sequence is 15 residues long. The ends were cut back, 2 bases at V and 3 bases at J, with 10 bases in the middle. The germline CDR1 and CDR2 sequences are SGHVS and FQNEAQ. This chain's CDR3 is CASSLFVADTGELFF. The CDR3 nucleotides are TGTGCCAGCAGCTTATTCGTGGCGGACACCGGGGAGCTGTTTTTT.

The chain joins TRBV30 to TRBJ2-1; D possibly corresponds to TRBD1 (5 bases). V was cut by 2 bases and J by 7 bases, with 6 bases left in between. The CDR3 contains 11 residues. In germline, CDR1 is GTSNPN, CDR2 SVGIG (reference sequence). CDR3 sequence: CAWSQGNEQFF. The CDR3 DNA reads as TGTGCCTGGAGTCAGGGAAATGAGCAGTTCTTC.

The chain recombines TRBV28 with TRBJ2-7; the D gene is possibly TRBD2 (5 bases). V dropped 2 bases and J dropped 6 bases, with 8 bases sitting between them. From germline, CDR1 is MDHEN and CDR2 SYDVKM. CDR3 size: 12 residues. CDR3 sequence: CASSLTGSEQYF. The CDR3 bases are TGTGCCAGCAGTTTAACGGGGAGCGAGCAGTACTTC. Full variable domain (missing parts from reference TRBV28 and TRBJ2-7): DVKVTQSSRYLVKRTGEKVFLECVQDMDHENMFWYRQDPGLGLRLIYFSYDVKMKEKGDIPEGYSVSREKKERFSLILESASTNQTSMYLCASSLTGSEQYFGPGTRLTVT.

The sample holds one count of this clone. The chain couples TRBV28 to TRBJ2-7, with 14 bases identical to TRBD2. This CDR3 is 15 amino acids long. Losses at the gene ends were 8 bases for V and 11 bases for J; bases not matched to a gene: 14. Germline V gene lookup returns CDR1 MDHEN and CDR2 SYDVKM. Written as DNA, the CDR3 is TGTGCCAGCCGCACCGGGACTAGCGGGAGAACAGGAGAGTACTTC. Its protein product is CASRTGTSGRTGEYF.

This clone has just one count. The V and J genes are TRBV21-1 and TRBJ2-1; the table's TRBD2 call for D was not verified on the DNA. TRBV21-1 is classified as a pseudogene. The CDR3 has 19 amino acids. The CDR3 DNA reads TGTGCCAGCAGTACCTCCGGGACTAGCGGGAGAGGCGCCTACAATGAGCAGTTCTTC. Encoded protein: CASSTSGTSGRGAYNEQFF.

The chain has TRBV10-1 and TRBJ1-2; TRBD1 is a possible D gene (5 bases). CDR1 and CDR2 (germline): WNHNN, SYGVQD (reference sequence). The CDR3 sequence is 13 residues long. Trimming removed 4 bases from V and 7 bases from J, with 13 bases in between. In nucleotides, the CDR3 is TGCGCCAGCAGTGCCCTTCAGGGTTCTGGCTACACCTTC. It translates to CASSALQGSGYTF.

The V call is TRBV11-3, the J call TRBJ1-2; 7 bases are a match to TRBD1. The CDR3 contains 14 residues. Germline lookup yields CDR1 SGHNT and CDR2 YENEEA. The trim removed 1 base at V and 8 bases at J, leaving 7 bases unmatched. CDR3 sequence (DNA): TGTGCCAGCAGCTTAGGGCGACAGGGCGGAGGCTACACCTTC. This codes for CASSLGRQGGGYTF.

In its sample, this clone was seen a few times. V and J are TRBV18 and TRBJ1-2; weak D call: TRBD1 (5 bases). Trimming cost V 2 bases and J 4 bases, with 11 bases left between them. Germline V gives CDR1 KGHSH, CDR2 LQKENI. The CDR3 is made up of 14 amino acids. CDR3 protein: CASSPSTDLYGYTF. DNA for the CDR3: TGTGCCAGCTCACCATCGACAGACCTCTATGGCTACACCTTC.

This clone was seen a single time. The CDR3 region has the DNA TGTGCCAGCACCTCGGGACTAGGGGACTCTGGGGCCAACGTCCTGACTTTC. It is translated as CASTSGLGDSGANVLTF. The J gene is TRBJ2-6, the V gene TRBV5-4; 8 bases are a match to TRBD2. Germline V gene data show CDR1 as SGHNT and CDR2 as YYREEE (reference sequence). The junction had 8 bases not matched to a gene; V was cut back by 6 bases and J by 0 bases. The CDR3 is 17 residues long. Combining the CDR3 with reference TRBV5-4 and TRBJ2-6 gives the whole variable domain ETGVTQSPTHLIKTRGQQVTLRCSSQSGHNTVSWYQQALGQGPQFIFQYYREEENGRGNFPPRFSGLQFPNYSSELNVNALELDDSALYLCASTSGLGDSGANVLTFGAGSRLTVL.

This chain joins TRBV28 and TRBJ1-5; possibly TRBD1 for D (5 bases). The V and J ends lost 6 bases and 6 bases respectively, with 15 bases between them. Germline V CDR1 and CDR2: MDHEN, SYDVKM. The CDR3 has 14 residues. The chain's CDR3 is CASSPGGVRQPQHF. The CDR3 DNA is TGTGCCAGCAGCCCTGGGGGGGTGCGTCAGCCCCAGCATTTT.

CDR3 protein: CASSWGRGGGQYV. DNA for the CDR3: TGTGCCAGCAGCTGGGGGCGCGGTGGTGGGCAGTACGTC. The rearrangement joins TRBV5-6 to TRBJ2-7; D perhaps matches TRBD1 (6 bases). V gave up 3 bases and J gave up 9 bases, with 16 bases separating them. This CDR3 has 13 residues. Germline V lookup: CDR1 SGHDT, CDR2 YYEEEE.

The chain joins TRBV30 to TRBJ1-6, with D perhaps TRBD1 (5 bases). CDR3 length: 16 residues. With 6 bases removed from V and 7 bases from J, the gap between germline ends came to 22 bases. CDR1 is GTSNPN, CDR2 SVGIG, per germline (reference sequence). The CDR3 protein is CACLITWGLANSPLHF. In DNA form, the CDR3 reads TGTGCCTGCCTAATTACCTGGGGACTCGCCAATTCACCCCTCCACTTT.

The chain uses TRBV2 and TRBJ2-1, with no clear D. V lost 8 bases and J lost 4, with 15 bases in between. The germline gives CDR1 SNHLY, CDR2 FYNNEI. The CDR3 sequence is 14 residues long. CDR3 sequence (DNA): TGTGCCAGCCGAGCTACAGTTTCTTACAATGAGCAGTTCTTC. It translates to CASRATVSYNEQFF.

This chain uses TRBV14 with TRBJ2-1; 10 bases are a match to TRBD2. The CDR3 sequence is 17 residues long. V shed 1 base and J 5 bases; nucleotides not matched to a gene: 8. Germline loops: CDR1 SGHDN, CDR2 FVKESK. CDR3 coding DNA: TGTGCCAGCAGCCAAGGGATCAGCGGGAGGGGAAACAATGAGCAGTTCTTC. This gives the protein CASSQGISGRGNNEQFF. Supplemented by reference TRBV14 and TRBJ2-1, the full variable domain reads EAGVTQFPSHSVIEKGQTVTLRCDPISGHDNLYWYRRVMGKEIKFLLHFVKESKQDESGMPNNRFLAERTGGTYSTLKVQPAELEDSGVYFCASSQGISGRGNNEQFFGPGTRLTVL.

The chain has TRBV6-5 and TRBJ2-3; 12 bases line up with TRBD2. The junction had 6 bases not matched to a gene; V was cut back by 4 bases and J by 4 bases. The CDR3 sequence is 16 residues long. CDR1 and CDR2 (germline): MNHEY, SVGAGI. The CDR3 nucleotides are TGTGCCAGCAGTTCGCTAGCGGGAGGGTTGGCAGATACGCAGTATTTT. It codes for CASSSLAGGLADTQYF.

The rearrangement links TRBV7-8 to TRBJ2-1, with 7 bases identical to TRBD1. V gave up 0 bases and J gave up 3 bases; unmatched junction bases: 5. The CDR3 covers 16 residues. Germline V gene sequence: CDR1 SGHVS, CDR2 FQNEAQ. DNA of the CDR3: TGTGCCAGCAGCTTAGCCAGGGGGACCCTCTACAATGAGCAGTTCTTC. Protein product: CASSLARGTLYNEQFF.